The 24 T cell receptor beta chains below were found in one sample sequenced in a study of shared clonotypes between healthy human individuals. Positive CCR7 selection of CD45RO-negative cells yielded the naive CD8 cells, and terminally differentiated effector memory CD45RA+ cells were excluded. Measured with immunoSEQ multiplex PCR; TCRdb has only the in-frame clones, and not every one. The sample records hundreds of thousands of clones, approximately 90% being singletons. Sequenced: naive CD8+ T cells sorted from blood. Receptor source: a man between 25 and 39 years old in good health.

The chain combines TRBV27 with TRBJ2-1; D is ambiguous. CDR3 length: 16 residues. Trimming cost V 2 bases and J 0 bases, with 11 bases left between them. Germline loops: CDR1 MNHEY, CDR2 SMNVEV (reference sequence). The CDR3 sequence is CASSLRTASSYNEQFF. DNA of the CDR3: TGTGCCAGCAGTTTACGTACGGCAAGCTCCTACAATGAGCAGTTCTTC.

This clone came up once. Other nucleotide sequences in the sample specify the same CDR3. The V call is TRBV28, the J call TRBJ2-7; perhaps TRBD2 as D (5 bases). The CDR3 spans 14 residues. V lost 5 bases and J lost 0, with 11 bases in between. The germline V gene encodes CDR1 MDHEN and CDR2 SYDVKM. CDR3 region: CASSPRGSSYEQYF. In DNA form, the CDR3 reads TGTGCCAGCAGTCCCCGAGGGAGCTCCTACGAGCAGTACTTC.

The chain carries TRBV7-9 and TRBJ2-1; 13 nucleotides line up with TRBD2. V lost 4 bases to trimming and J lost 8 bases; unmatched junction nucleotides: 5. The germline gives CDR1 SEHNR, CDR2 FQNEAQ (reference sequence). The length of the CDR3 is 15 residues. The DNA for the CDR3 is TGTGCCAGCAGCTCGAGACTAGCGGGAGGCCATGAGCAGTTCTTC. This translates into CASSSRLAGGHEQFF.

The J gene is TRBJ2-7, the V gene TRBV30; D is possibly TRBD2 (6 bases). The V gene's germline CDR1 is GTSNPN and CDR2 SVGIG (reference sequence). V was trimmed by 2 bases and J by 3 bases, leaving 20 bases between them. CDR3 length: 16 amino acids. The CDR3 protein is CAWSPYRLGGYYEQYF. Here the CDR3 DNA reads TGTGCCTGGAGTCCCTATAGACTTGGGGGGTACTACGAGCAGTACTTC.

The V call is TRBV7-6, the J call TRBJ2-7, with D possibly being TRBD1 or TRBD2 (5 bases each). Trimming took off 2 bases at V and 6 bases at J, with 14 bases between the two ends. Germline V gives CDR1 SGHVS, CDR2 FNYEAQ. This CDR3 is 14 amino acids long. DNA for the CDR3: TGTGCCAGCAGCTTATGGGCGACTACAGGCGAGCAGTACTTC. It translates to CASSLWATTGEQYF.

The chain joins TRBV5-1 to TRBJ2-5; 9 bases align to TRBD1. The V gene's germline CDR1 is SGHRS and CDR2 YFSETQ. After removal of 5 bases from V and 5 bases from J, the junction contained 13 bases not matched to a gene. This CDR3 spans 16 amino acids. The CDR3 sequence is CASSYGQGSYQETQYF. Here the CDR3 DNA reads TGCGCCAGCAGTTATGGACAGGGGAGTTATCAGGAGACCCAGTACTTC. The complete variable domain, with remaining parts taken from reference TRBV5-1 and TRBJ2-5, reads KAGVTQTPRYLIKTRGQQVTLSCSPISGHRSVSWYQQTPGQGLQFLFEYFSETQRNKGNFPGRFSGRQFSNSRSEMNVSTLELGDSALYLCASSYGQGSYQETQYFGPGTRLLVL.

The chain employs TRBV7-3 and TRBJ2-1, with D maybe TRBD2 (6 bases). Germline CDR1 reads SGHTA; CDR2 reads FQGTGA. The length of the CDR3 is 17 residues. The ends were cut back, 0 bases at V and 4 bases at J, with 16 bases in the middle. CDR3 amino acids: CASSLTGGPTIYNEQFF. The CDR3, as DNA: TGTGCCAGCAGCTTAACGGGAGGACCGACGATTTACAATGAGCAGTTCTTC.

The rearrangement links TRBV29-1 to TRBJ2-5; 9 bases fit TRBD2. This CDR3 is built from 14 residues. V was clipped by 3 bases and J by 2 bases; unmatched bases: 4. Germline V gene data show CDR1 as SQVTM and CDR2 as ANQGSEA. CDR3 sequence (DNA): TGCAGCGTTGATATAGCGGGAGATCAAGAGACCCAGTACTTC. The encoded protein is CSVDIAGDQETQYF.

This clone was detected only once. The chain links TRBV7-6 to TRBJ2-7, with D possibly matching TRBD1 (6 bases). Germline V gene data show CDR1 as SGHVS and CDR2 as FNYEAQ. The V end lost 2 bases, the J end lost 4 bases, and 15 bases lay between the germline ends. The CDR3 is made up of 15 amino acids. CDR3 in amino acids: CASSLYQGTQYEQYF. The CDR3 DNA follows: TGTGCCAGCAGCTTATACCAGGGGACCCAGTACGAGCAGTACTTC.

This sequence joins TRBV2 and TRBJ2-5; D possibly corresponds to TRBD1 (5 bases). This CDR3 is built from 14 residues. Germline CDR1 reads SNHLY; CDR2 reads FYNNEI. V was clipped by 7 bases and J by 4 bases, with 16 bases between them. The DNA of the CDR3 is TGTGCCAGCATCGGCAGGGTAGTTAGAGAGACCCAGTACTTC. Its protein product is CASIGRVVRETQYF.

The V and J genes are TRBV27 and TRBJ2-1; possibly TRBD1 for D (6 bases). Trimming cost V 8 bases and J 3 bases, with 14 bases left between them. The germline CDR1 and CDR2 sequences are MNHEY and SMNVEV (reference sequence). This CDR3 region has 14 residues. The CDR3 here is CASGPGTHYNEQFF. The CDR3 region has the DNA TGTGCCAGCGGGCCCGGGACACACTACAATGAGCAGTTCTTC.

V and J are TRBV29-1 and TRBJ2-6; D remains unclear. The ends were cut back, 4 bases at V and 0 bases at J, with 16 bases in the middle. Germline values: CDR1 SQVTM, CDR2 ANQGSEA. The CDR3 spans 17 residues. The CDR3 region has the DNA TGCAGCGTTGGCGTCCCGCATGCTCACTCTGGGGCCAACGTCCTGACTTTC. Translated, it gives CSVGVPHAHSGANVLTF.

The V call is TRBV4-1, the J call TRBJ1-1, with TRBD1 identical over 8 bases. This CDR3 contains 18 residues. V dropped 0 bases and J dropped 4; count of bases not matched to a gene: 13. Germline assignment: CDR1 MGHRA and CDR2 YSYEKL. The DNA of the CDR3 is TGCGCCAGCAGCCAAGACACGAGGACAGGGAGGCTGGGCACTGAAGCTTTCTTT. Translating it yields CASSQDTRTGRLGTEAFF.

This clone was detected a few times. The rearrangement uses TRBV10-1 and TRBJ2-1, with D hard to call. This CDR3 is built from 16 residues. From germline, CDR1 is WNHNN and CDR2 SYGVQD (reference sequence). Trimming took 2 bases from V and 0 from J, leaving 11 bases between them. The CDR3 protein is CASSEVAFSSYNEQFF. The CDR3 region has the DNA TGCGCCAGCAGTGAGGTGGCCTTTAGCTCCTACAATGAGCAGTTCTTC.

This clone was picked up one time. V is TRBV2 and J is TRBJ1-1; D is uncertain. The CDR3 runs to 13 residues. The germline gives CDR1 SNHLY, CDR2 FYNNEI. The V and J ends lost 7 bases and 0 bases respectively, with 9 bases between them. CDR3 region: CASTVVVNTEAFF. CDR3 nucleotide sequence: TGTGCCAGCACGGTGGTAGTGAACACTGAAGCTTTCTTT.

V usage is TRBV7-9 and J usage is TRBJ2-7; 11 nucleotides agree with TRBD2. V was pared by 5 bases and J by 7 bases, with 10 bases of the junction left unmatched. From germline, CDR1 is SEHNR and CDR2 FQNEAQ (reference sequence). CDR3 length: 15 amino acids. The CDR3 loop reads CASSARASGRREQYF. The CDR3 DNA reads TGTGCCAGCAGCGCCCGGGCTAGCGGGAGGAGAGAGCAGTACTTC.

This chain joins TRBV2 and TRBJ1-1; D is perhaps TRBD1 (5 bases). Trimming cost V 8 bases and J 0 bases, with 16 bases left between them. CDR1 is SNHLY, CDR2 FYNNEI, per germline. The CDR3 length is 15 residues. The CDR3 region is CASGAGRGMNTEAFF. In DNA form, the CDR3 reads TGTGCCAGCGGGGCGGGACGCGGAATGAACACTGAAGCTTTCTTT.

This clone was counted once. The CDR3 loop is CASSEGNREQYF. Here the CDR3 DNA reads TGCGCCAGCAGTGAAGGGAATAGGGAGCAGTACTTC. The gene calls are TRBV10-2 and TRBJ2-7, with no clear D. V was clipped by 3 bases and J by 7 bases, with 10 bases between them. The CDR3 length is 12 residues. Germline lookup yields CDR1 WSHSY and CDR2 SAAADI.

This clone has only a few counts. CDR3 sequence: CASSPFPTEPNTGELFF. The CDR3 region has the DNA TGTGCCAGCAGCCCCTTCCCCACAGAACCGAACACCGGGGAGCTGTTTTTT. The gene calls are TRBV11-2 and TRBJ2-2; no definite D call. Trimming removed 5 bases at V and 0 bases at J, with 16 bases between. This CDR3 spans 17 amino acids. The germline V gene encodes CDR1 SGHAT and CDR2 FQNNGV.

V gene TRBV2 combines with J gene TRBJ2-1; D uncertain. The CDR3 consists of 16 residues. Per germline, CDR1 SNHLY and CDR2 FYNNEI. Deletions cut 4 bases from V and 0 bases from J, with 13 bases between. CDR3 nucleotide sequence: TGTGCCAGCAGTGGGGATCCCAGATCCTCCTACAATGAGCAGTTCTTC. Residues: CASSGDPRSSYNEQFF.

A word on this clone: This CDR3 is also generated by other DNA sequences in the sample. The rearrangement links TRBV7-8 to TRBJ2-7; D is unresolved. The V gene's germline CDR1 is SGHVS and CDR2 FQNEAQ. This CDR3 has 12 amino acids. V was trimmed by 6 bases and J by 3 bases, leaving 9 bases between them. The CDR3 coding sequence is TGTGCCAGCAGTTTACAAGGCTACGAGCAGTACTTC. This encodes CASSLQGYEQYF.

The chain links TRBV9 to TRBJ2-7, with D possibly being TRBD1 (5 bases). Trimming left V 0 bases short and J 6 bases short, with 10 bases between. This CDR3 has 13 residues. Germline CDR1 reads SGDLS; CDR2 reads YYNGEE. CDR3 nucleotides: TGTGCCAGCAGCGTAGTGGAAGGGGTCGAGCAGTACTTC. It encodes CASSVVEGVEQYF.

This clone has just one count. The V and J genes are TRBV6-5 and TRBJ1-1; TRBD1 matches 10 bases. The V gene's germline CDR1 is MNHEY and CDR2 SVGAGI. V was pared by 6 bases and J by 3 bases, with 1 base of the junction left unmatched. The CDR3 runs to 13 residues. DNA for the CDR3: TGTGCCAGCAGGGACAGGGGGGACACTGAAGCTTTCTTT. Amino acids: CASRDRGDTEAFF.

The V and J genes are TRBV4-2 and TRBJ2-7; D uncertain. The V gene lost 4 bases and the J gene lost 0 bases, with 13 bases spanning the gap. The CDR3 runs to 15 residues. The germline CDR1 and CDR2 sequences are LGHNA and YNFKEQ. DNA of the CDR3: TGTGCCAGCAGCCTCCGGATGACAAACTCCTACGAGCAGTACTTC. The encoded protein is CASSLRMTNSYEQYF.